This T cell receptor beta chain was identified during a study of long-term antiretroviral therapy in people with HIV (dated by TCRdb to the early 2020s). Describing the broader study: The earliest samples were collected roughly a decade before the 2015 WHO recommendation for immediate ART, at a time when ART was usually postponed until CD4 counts fell. A total of 192 cryopreserved PBMC samples were contributed to the cohort by 30 adults with confirmed HIV infection, with samples collected serially over a mean of around 6 years (range 1-12). No cross-contamination during QIAcube processing turned up in test extractions that ran a monoclonal T-cell line alongside approximately 35 polyclonal samples. This retrospective serial study examined whether starting ART and sustained HIV suppression were associated with changes in the composition and diversity of the TRB repertoire in peripheral blood. Eleven of the 30 participants with HIV were female. On the study overall, not on this receptor specifically: HIV repertoires had narrower CDR3 length ranges than controls, and the network structure suggested an antigen-experienced repertoire that shifted only slightly toward naive after ART. Owing to limited PBMC availability, only the TCR beta chain was sequenced, without alpha chain pairing. The samples were dated from about 2004 to 2018, and the ART regimens that were used may be less effective than current ART regimens. The repertoire was dominated across all time points by expanded TRB clones identified before ART initiation, although this dominance was seen to fluctuate and to decrease in many PLHIV after ART. Starting ART was linked to a significant rise in TRB diversity, yet even after long-term ART the diversity remained significantly lower than in transplant donor controls. No data were available on ART adherence, viral resistance or therapy changes, limiting inferences about post-ART repertoire changes. Because cell numbers in pre-ART samples were limited, unsorted PBMC were profiled instead of sorted CD4+ and CD8+ T cells.

The CDR3 sequence holds 18 residues, the cysteine and phenylalanine included. Only the CDR3 region is kept as DNA, spanning 54 bases read in frame from base 1. The germline V gene gives CDR1 as SGHAT and CDR2 as FQNNGV. For this chain, trimming is 3 bases at the V end and 5 bases at the J end, and the number of junction bases without a gene match is 12. Points on this clone: Its antigen is not yet known. There are no base qualities to consult, and no much larger clone falls within one base.

Sequencing of the TRB variable region was done with the immunoSEQ hsTCRB v3.0 assay at survey level resolution. A depth of roughly 35,000-55,000 T-cell genomes per sample was targeted for TRB sequencing. An Illumina MiSeq with a v3 150-cycle kit was used to sequence the pooled TRB libraries. Under the source paper's analysis protocol: Repertoire analysis was performed in R inside a reproducible Nextflow workflow that covered QC, data transformation and analysis. LymphoSeq2, an R package for AIRR-Seq data exploration, was used to implement custom analyses. A few samples that produced fewer than 5000 total TRB sequences were removed, so approximately 170 HIV repertoires were analyzed. Among the approximately 200 retained HIV repertoires, 55 to 60 were collected before ART initiation and approximately 130 were collected after ART initiation. Each repertoire was downsampled to 5000 TRB nucleotide sequences, and summary statistics were averaged across 100 downsampling iterations. The analysis kept only TRB sequences whose CDR3 regions were at least seven amino acids long. A Shannon entropy-derived clonality score and the Gini coefficient were used to measure diversity. In repertoire networks, the top 5000 CDR3 amino acid sequences were linked whenever an edit distance of one separated two sequences. For TRB CDR3 amino acid sequences, GLIPH2 was used to predict antigen specificity groups and MHC restriction. To flag known CMV, EBV, HIV or tissue antigen associations, CDR3 amino acid sequences were matched against VDJdb and McPAS-TCR. Pre-ART, post-ART and control groups were compared with Wilcoxon signed-rank tests and Holm-Bonferroni correction. In its TCRdb copy, this immuneACCESS table keeps in-frame sequences only and misses some clones. Where compared with another copy, unresolved V genes explain less than half of these, and the others have no known cause. From that table come the V and J calls and clone size; the DNA was used to work out D and trimming. Here the sample has roughly 20,000 clones; about 77% occur a single time. The ten largest clones add up to roughly 8.5% of the sample.

To be included, a participant needed at least one PBMC sample from before ART initiation plus at least two post-ART samples. Treatment was received in the United States of America by all participants with HIV. Cryopreserved samples of about 1-10 million PBMC were thawed and washed before DNA extraction. At the time of the earliest PBMC sample, participants with HIV were aged between about 20 and 55 years. PBMC samples from each participant spanned 1-4 timepoints before ART initiation and 2-8 timepoints after ART initiation, with a median of 7 samples. Serial HIV viral load, CD4+ T-cell count, ART history and demographic data were obtained for every participant. A Qiagen kit on a QIAcube was used to extract genomic DNA from unsorted PBMC, with samples processed in batches of 12.

The chain employs TRBV11-2 and TRBJ2-1, and TRBD2 aligns with 11 junction nucleotides. The receptor's source is a woman aged 40 to 50 with HIV. Here the sequenced sample was unsorted PBMCs, taken at the start of antiretroviral therapy, before treatment. The DNA sequence reads TGTGCCAGCAGCTTTATCCCCAAGACTAGCGGGGTCCACAATGAGCAGTTCTTC. Translation gives CASSFIPKTSGVHNEQFF.